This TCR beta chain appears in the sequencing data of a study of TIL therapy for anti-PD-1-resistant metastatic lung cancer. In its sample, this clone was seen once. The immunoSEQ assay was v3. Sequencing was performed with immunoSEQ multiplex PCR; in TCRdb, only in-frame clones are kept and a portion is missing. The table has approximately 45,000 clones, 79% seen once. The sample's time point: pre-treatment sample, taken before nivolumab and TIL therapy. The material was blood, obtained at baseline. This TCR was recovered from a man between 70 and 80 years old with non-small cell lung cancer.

The CDR3 bases are TGTGCCAGCAGCTTAGCTACCGACAGCTCCTACAATGAGCAGTTCTTC. It translates to CASSLATDSSYNEQFF. V usage is TRBV11-2 and J usage is TRBJ2-1, with a weak D call TRBD1 (5 bases). The CDR3 has 16 amino acids. Germline values: CDR1 SGHAT, CDR2 FQNNGV. V lost 1 base to trimming and J lost 0 bases, with 10 bases between them.